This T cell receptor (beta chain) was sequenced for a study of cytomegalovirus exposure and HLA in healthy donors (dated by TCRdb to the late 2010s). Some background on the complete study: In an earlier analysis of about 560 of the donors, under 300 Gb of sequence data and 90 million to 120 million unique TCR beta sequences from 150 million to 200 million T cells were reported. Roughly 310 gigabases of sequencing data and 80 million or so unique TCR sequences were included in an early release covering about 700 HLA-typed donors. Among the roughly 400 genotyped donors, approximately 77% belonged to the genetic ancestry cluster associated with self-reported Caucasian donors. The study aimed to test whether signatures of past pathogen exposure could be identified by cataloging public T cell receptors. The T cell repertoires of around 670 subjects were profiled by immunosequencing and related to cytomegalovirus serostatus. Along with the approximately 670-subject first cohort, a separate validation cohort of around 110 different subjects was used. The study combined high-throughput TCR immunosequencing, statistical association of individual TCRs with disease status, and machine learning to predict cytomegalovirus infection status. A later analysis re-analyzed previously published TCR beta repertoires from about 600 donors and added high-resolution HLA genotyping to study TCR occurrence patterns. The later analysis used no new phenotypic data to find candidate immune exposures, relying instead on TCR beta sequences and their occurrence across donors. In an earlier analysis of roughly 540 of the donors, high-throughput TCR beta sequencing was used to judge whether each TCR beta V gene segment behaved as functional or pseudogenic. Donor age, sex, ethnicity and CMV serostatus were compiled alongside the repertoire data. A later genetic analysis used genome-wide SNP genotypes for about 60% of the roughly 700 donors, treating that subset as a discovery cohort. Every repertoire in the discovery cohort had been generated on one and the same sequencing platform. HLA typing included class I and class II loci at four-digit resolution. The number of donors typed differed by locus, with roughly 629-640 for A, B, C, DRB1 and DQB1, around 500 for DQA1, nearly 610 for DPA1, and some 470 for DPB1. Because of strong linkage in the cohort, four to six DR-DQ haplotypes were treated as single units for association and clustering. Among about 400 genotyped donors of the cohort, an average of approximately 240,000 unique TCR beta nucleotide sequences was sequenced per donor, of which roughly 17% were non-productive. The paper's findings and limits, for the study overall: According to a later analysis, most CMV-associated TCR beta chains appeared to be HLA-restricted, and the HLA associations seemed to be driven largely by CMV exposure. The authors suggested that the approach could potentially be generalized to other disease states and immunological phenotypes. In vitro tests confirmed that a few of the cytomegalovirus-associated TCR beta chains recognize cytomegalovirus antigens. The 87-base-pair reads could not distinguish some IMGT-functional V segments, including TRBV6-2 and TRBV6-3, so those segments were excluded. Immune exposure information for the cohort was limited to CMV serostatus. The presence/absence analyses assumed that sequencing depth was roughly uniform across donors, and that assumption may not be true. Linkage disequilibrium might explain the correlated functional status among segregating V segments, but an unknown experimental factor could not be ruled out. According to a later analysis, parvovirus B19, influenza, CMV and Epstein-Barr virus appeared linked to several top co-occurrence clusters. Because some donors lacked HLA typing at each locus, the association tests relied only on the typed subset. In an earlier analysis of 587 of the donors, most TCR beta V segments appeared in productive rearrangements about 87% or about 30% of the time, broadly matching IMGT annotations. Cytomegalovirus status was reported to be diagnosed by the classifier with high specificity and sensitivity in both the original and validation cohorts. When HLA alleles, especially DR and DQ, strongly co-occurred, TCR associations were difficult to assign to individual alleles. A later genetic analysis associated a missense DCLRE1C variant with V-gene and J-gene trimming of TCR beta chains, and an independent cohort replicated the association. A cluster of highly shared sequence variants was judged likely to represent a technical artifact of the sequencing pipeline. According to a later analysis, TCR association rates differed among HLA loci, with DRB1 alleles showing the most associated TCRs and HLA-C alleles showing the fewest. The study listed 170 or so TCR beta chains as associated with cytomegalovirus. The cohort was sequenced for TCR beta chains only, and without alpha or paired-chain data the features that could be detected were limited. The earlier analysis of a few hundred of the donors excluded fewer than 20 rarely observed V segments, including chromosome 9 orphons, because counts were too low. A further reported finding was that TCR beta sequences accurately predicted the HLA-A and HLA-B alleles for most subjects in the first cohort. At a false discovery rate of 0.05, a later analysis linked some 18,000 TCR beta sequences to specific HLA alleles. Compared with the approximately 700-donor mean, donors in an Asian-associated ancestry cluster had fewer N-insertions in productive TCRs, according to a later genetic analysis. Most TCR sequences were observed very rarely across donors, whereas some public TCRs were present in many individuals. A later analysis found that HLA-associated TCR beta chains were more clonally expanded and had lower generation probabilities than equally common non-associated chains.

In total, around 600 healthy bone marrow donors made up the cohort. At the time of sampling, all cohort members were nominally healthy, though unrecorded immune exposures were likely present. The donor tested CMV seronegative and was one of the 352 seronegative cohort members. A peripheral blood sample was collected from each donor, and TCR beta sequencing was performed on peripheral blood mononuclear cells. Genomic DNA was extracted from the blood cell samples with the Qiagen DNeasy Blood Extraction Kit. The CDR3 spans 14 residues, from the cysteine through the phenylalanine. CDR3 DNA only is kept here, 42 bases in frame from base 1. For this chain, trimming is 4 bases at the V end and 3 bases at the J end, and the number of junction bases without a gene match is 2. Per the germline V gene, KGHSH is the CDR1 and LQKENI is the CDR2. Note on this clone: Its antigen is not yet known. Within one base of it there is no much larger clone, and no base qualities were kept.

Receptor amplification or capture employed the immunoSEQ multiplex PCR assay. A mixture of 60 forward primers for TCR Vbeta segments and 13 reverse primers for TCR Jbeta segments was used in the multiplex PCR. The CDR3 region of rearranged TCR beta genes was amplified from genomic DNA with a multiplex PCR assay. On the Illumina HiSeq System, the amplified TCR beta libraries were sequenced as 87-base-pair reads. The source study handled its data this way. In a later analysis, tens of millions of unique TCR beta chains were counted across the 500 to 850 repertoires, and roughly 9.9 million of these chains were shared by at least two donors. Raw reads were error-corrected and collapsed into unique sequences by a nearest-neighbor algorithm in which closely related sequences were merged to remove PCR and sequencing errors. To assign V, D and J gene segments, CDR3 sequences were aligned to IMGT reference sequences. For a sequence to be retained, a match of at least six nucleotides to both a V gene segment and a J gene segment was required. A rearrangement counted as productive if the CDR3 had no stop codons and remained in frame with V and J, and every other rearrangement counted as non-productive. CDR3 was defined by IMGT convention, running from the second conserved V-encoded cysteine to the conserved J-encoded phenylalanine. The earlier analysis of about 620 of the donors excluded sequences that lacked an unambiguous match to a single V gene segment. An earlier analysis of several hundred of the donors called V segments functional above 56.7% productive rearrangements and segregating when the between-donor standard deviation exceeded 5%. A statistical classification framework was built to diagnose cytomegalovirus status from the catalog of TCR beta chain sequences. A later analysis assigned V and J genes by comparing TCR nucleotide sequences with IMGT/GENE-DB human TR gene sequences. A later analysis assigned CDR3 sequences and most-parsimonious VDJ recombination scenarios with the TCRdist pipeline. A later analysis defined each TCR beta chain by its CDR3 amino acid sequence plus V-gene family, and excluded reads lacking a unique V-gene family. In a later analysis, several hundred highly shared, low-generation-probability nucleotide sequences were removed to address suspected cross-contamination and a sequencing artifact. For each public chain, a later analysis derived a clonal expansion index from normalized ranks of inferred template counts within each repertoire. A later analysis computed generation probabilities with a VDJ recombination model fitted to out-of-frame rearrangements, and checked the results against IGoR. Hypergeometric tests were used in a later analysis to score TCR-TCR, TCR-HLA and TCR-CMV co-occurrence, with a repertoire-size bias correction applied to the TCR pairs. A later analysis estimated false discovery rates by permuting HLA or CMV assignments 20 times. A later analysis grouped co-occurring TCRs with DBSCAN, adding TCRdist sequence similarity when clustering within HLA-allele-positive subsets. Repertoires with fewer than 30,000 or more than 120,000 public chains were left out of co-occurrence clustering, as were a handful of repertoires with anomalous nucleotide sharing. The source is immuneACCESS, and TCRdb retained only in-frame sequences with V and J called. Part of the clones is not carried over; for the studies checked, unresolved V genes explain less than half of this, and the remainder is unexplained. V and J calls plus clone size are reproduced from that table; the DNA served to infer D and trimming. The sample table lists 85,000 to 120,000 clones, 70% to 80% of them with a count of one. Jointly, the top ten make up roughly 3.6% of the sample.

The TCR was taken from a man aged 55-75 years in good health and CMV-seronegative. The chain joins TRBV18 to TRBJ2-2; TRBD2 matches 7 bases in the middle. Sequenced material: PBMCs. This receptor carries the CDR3 CASSLTSDTGELFF. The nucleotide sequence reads TGTGCCAGCTCACTTACTAGCGACACCGGGGAGCTGTTTTTT.